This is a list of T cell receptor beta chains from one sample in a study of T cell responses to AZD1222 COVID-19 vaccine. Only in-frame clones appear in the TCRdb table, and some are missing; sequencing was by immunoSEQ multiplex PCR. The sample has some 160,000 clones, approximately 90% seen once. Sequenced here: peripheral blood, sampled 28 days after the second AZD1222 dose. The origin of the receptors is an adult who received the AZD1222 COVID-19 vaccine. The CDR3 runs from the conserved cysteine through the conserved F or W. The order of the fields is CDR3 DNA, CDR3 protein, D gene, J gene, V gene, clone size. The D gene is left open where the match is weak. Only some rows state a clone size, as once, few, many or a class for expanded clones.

TGTGCCAGCAGCCGGACAGGCAATCAGCCCCAGCATTTT,CASSRTGNQPQHF,-,TRBJ1-5,TRBV12-3/TRBV12-4,-
TGTGCCAGCAGCCGCCGGGGGTCTGCGAACACCGGGGAGCTGTTTTTT,CASSRRGSANTGELFF,-,TRBJ2-2,TRBV7-6,-
TGTGCCAGCAGCCTGAGCTGGGACAGGGGTACCTACGAGCAGTACTTC,CASSLSWDRGTYEQYF,TRBD1,TRBJ2-7,TRBV9,-
TGTGCCAGCAGTTTATTAGCGGGAGGTCTCTCCCCGATGGAGTTCTTC,CASSLLAGGLSPMEFF,TRBD2,TRBJ2-1,TRBV27,once
TGTGCCAGCAGCCCCGGGACAGAAGACTTGAGCTCTGGAAACACCATATATTTT,CASSPGTEDLSSGNTIYF,TRBD1,TRBJ1-3,TRBV11-3,-
TGTGCCAGCAGTGAAGCGGGCGACCTGGGCTACACCTTC,CASSEAGDLGYTF,-,TRBJ1-2,TRBV6-1,-
TGCAGTGCCCGACGACCAAACACCATATATTTT,CSARRPNTIYF,-,TRBJ1-3,TRBV20-1,-
TGTGCCAGCAGTGGACCTGACCGGCCAACTAATGAAAAACTGTTTTTT,CASSGPDRPTNEKLFF,-,TRBJ1-4,TRBV2,-
TGTGCCAGTAGTACCGGGACTGCGAACACCGGGGAGCTGTTTTTT,CASSTGTANTGELFF,-,TRBJ2-2,TRBV19,-
TGTGCCAGCAGTTACTCGACGTTCAGGGCAGATACGCAGTATTTT,CASSYSTFRADTQYF,-,TRBJ2-3,TRBV6-5,-
TGTGCCAGTAGTGTCGGGACAGGGGGTAATGAGCAGTTCTTC,CASSVGTGGNEQFF,TRBD1,TRBJ2-1,TRBV19,once
TGCGCCAGCAGTCCTAGCATAGCGGGGACCTACAATGAGCAGTTCTTC,CASSPSIAGTYNEQFF,TRBD2,TRBJ2-1,TRBV10-2,-
TGTGCCAGCAGTTACTCGACAGGGAATGGCTACACCTTC,CASSYSTGNGYTF,TRBD1,TRBJ1-2,TRBV6-5,-
TGCAGCGCCAAACAAAGAAGCACAGATACGCAGTATTTT,CSAKQRSTDTQYF,-,TRBJ2-3,TRBV29-1,once
TGTGCCAGCACCAGGACAGGCCAAGAGACCCAGTACTTC,CASTRTGQETQYF,TRBD1,TRBJ2-5,TRBV18,-
TGCAGCGTTGAAACAGGCGAGGACACTGAAGCTTTCTTT,CSVETGEDTEAFF,-,TRBJ1-1,TRBV29-1,-
TGCGCCAGCAGCCTTTATGCGGGAGGAGGGGAGACCTACGAGCAGTACTTC,CASSLYAGGGETYEQYF,TRBD2,TRBJ2-7,TRBV5-1,-
TGCGCCAGCAGCCAAGATGGGGGGGCAACCTGGACCCAGTACTTC,CASSQDGGATWTQYF,-,TRBJ2-5,TRBV4-1,-
TGTGCCAGCAGCTTGTTCGGACTAGCCGGTGAGCAGTACTTC,CASSLFGLAGEQYF,TRBD2,TRBJ2-7,TRBV11-3,few
TGTGCCAGCAGTCAAACAGTTGATGGCTACACCTTC,CASSQTVDGYTF,-,TRBJ1-2,TRBV12-3/TRBV12-4,-
TGTGCCACCAGCACCCGGACAGGAAAATATGGCTACACCTTC,CATSTRTGKYGYTF,TRBD1,TRBJ1-2,TRBV15,-
TGTGCCAGCAGCTTAGGGGGACCCTTAGCGGGACCCTACGAGCAGTACTTC,CASSLGGPLAGPYEQYF,TRBD2,TRBJ2-7,TRBV7-8,-
TGTGCCAGCAGCCGTACGCCGGGGAATGAGCAGTTCTTC,CASSRTPGNEQFF,-,TRBJ2-1,TRBV7-2,-
TGCAGCGCTGGGGCCGGGACTAGCGGGAGCTCCTACAATGAGCAGTTCTTC,CSAGAGTSGSSYNEQFF,TRBD2,TRBJ2-1,TRBV29-1,-
TGTGCCAGCAGCTTAGTGCGGGAGGGGGGGGAGCTGTTTTTT,CASSLVREGGELFF,TRBD2,TRBJ2-2,TRBV7-2,-
TGTGCCAGCAGTTATATGGGTCTTGGGGGCTACACCTTC,CASSYMGLGGYTF,-,TRBJ1-2,TRBV6-5,-
TGTGCCAGCAAGGAAGGGCCGGGGAGCACTGAAGCTTTCTTT,CASKEGPGSTEAFF,-,TRBJ1-1,TRBV6-5,-
TGCGCCAGCAGCCAATCGCCTATAGGGAAGCTGAGCTATGGCTACACCTTC,CASSQSPIGKLSYGYTF,-,TRBJ1-2,TRBV4-1,-
TGTGCCAGCAGTGAGGGAGCAGCTTTCTTT,CASSEGAAFF,-,TRBJ1-1,TRBV6-1,-
TGTGCCAGCAGCCAAGTTCTCACAGGGTGGACTGAAGCTTTCTTT,CASSQVLTGWTEAFF,-,TRBJ1-1,TRBV3-1/TRBV3-2,-
TGTGCCAGCAGCTCCCCGGCGCGGGAGCAGTACTTC,CASSSPAREQYF,-,TRBJ2-7,TRBV7-9,few
TGTGCCAGCAGAAGACAGGGGAGTGAAGCTTTCTTT,CASRRQGSEAFF,TRBD1,TRBJ1-1,TRBV6-1,-
TGTGCCAGTAGAGGCCGAGACGGACGGTGGAATCAGCCCCAGCATTTT,CASRGRDGRWNQPQHF,-,TRBJ1-5,TRBV19,-
TGTGCCAGCAGCTTGGCCGGGTCTGGAAACACCATATATTTT,CASSLAGSGNTIYF,-,TRBJ1-3,TRBV7-9,-
TGTGCCAGTAGCGGGGGCCGGGGGAACACTGAAGCTTTCTTT,CASSGGRGNTEAFF,-,TRBJ1-1,TRBV19,-
TGTGCCAGCAGGCCCGGGATGGATGAAAAACTGTTTTTT,CASRPGMDEKLFF,-,TRBJ1-4,TRBV6-5,-
TGTGCCAGCACTTCCACGGGGAGGAATAATGAAAAACTGTTTTTT,CASTSTGRNNEKLFF,-,TRBJ1-4,TRBV6-6,-
TGTGCCAGCAAAACGACACTTTCTAACTATGGCTACACCTTC,CASKTTLSNYGYTF,-,TRBJ1-2,TRBV6-5,-
TGTGCCAGTAGCCCACATAACAGGGGTAACTATGGCTACACCTTC,CASSPHNRGNYGYTF,TRBD1,TRBJ1-2,TRBV19,-
TGTGCCAGCAGTGACAATCGACTTAATCAGCCCCAGCATTTT,CASSDNRLNQPQHF,-,TRBJ1-5,TRBV27,once
TGTGCCAGCAGCTTGGTCGGCGAGCAGTACTTC,CASSLVGEQYF,-,TRBJ2-7,TRBV5-4,-
TGTGCCAGCAGACCCGCTGGACTCGCAATCTATAGCTACACCTTC,CASRPAGLAIYSYTF,-,TRBJ1-2,TRBV5-4,-
TGTGCCAGCAGCGTAGGGACCTCGGGAGGCGAGCAGTACTTC,CASSVGTSGGEQYF,TRBD2,TRBJ2-7,TRBV9,-
TGCGCCAGCACCTGGGGCCGGGACAGGGGGTACGAGCAGTACTTC,CASTWGRDRGYEQYF,TRBD1,TRBJ2-7,TRBV5-1,-
TGTGCCAGCAGCTTATCAGGGGGCACTGAAGCTTTCTTT,CASSLSGGTEAFF,TRBD1,TRBJ1-1,TRBV11-2,-
TGTGCCAGCAGCTTGGGGAGACGGGTAAACTATGGCTACACCTTC,CASSLGRRVNYGYTF,-,TRBJ1-2,TRBV5-8,-
TGTGCCAGCAGCGTGGGGGGGGCCAGCAATCAGCCCCAGCATTTT,CASSVGGASNQPQHF,-,TRBJ1-5,TRBV9,once
TGTGCCAGCAGCGTAGAACTAAACACTGAAGCTTTCTTT,CASSVELNTEAFF,-,TRBJ1-1,TRBV9,-
TGTGCCAGTAGTTTCGTCGAGGGCACTGAAGCTTTCTTT,CASSFVEGTEAFF,-,TRBJ1-1,TRBV19,-
TGTGCCAGTAGTATAGGGGACAGCCAAACAGAAGCTTTCTTT,CASSIGDSQTEAFF,TRBD1,TRBJ1-1,TRBV19,few
TGTGCCAGCAGTTCCCTAGGTTATGATAATTCACCCCTCCACTTT,CASSSLGYDNSPLHF,-,TRBJ1-6,TRBV25-1,-
TGTGCCAGCAGTTTGACAGGGGGCTCCTACAATGAGCAGTTCTTC,CASSLTGGSYNEQFF,TRBD1,TRBJ2-1,TRBV6-5,-
TGTGCCAGCAGTTTACCTACACAAGGGGGTCAGCCCCAGCATTTT,CASSLPTQGGQPQHF,-,TRBJ1-5,TRBV28,-
TGTGCCAGCAGTGAGTACGGAAGCATCTATGGCTACACCTTC,CASSEYGSIYGYTF,-,TRBJ1-2,TRBV6-1,once
TGTGCCAGCAGCGAGGTCGTAGGGGCGAGCACAGATACGCAGTATTTT,CASSEVVGASTDTQYF,-,TRBJ2-3,TRBV9,-
TGTGCCAGTAGTATTACTGGGACAAGGACCTTTGAAAAACTGTTTTTT,CASSITGTRTFEKLFF,-,TRBJ1-4,TRBV19,once